Below, 22 T cell receptor beta chains from the same sample are listed, as sequenced in a study of Ad26.COV2.S vaccination and SARS-CoV-2 variants. Profiled with immunoSEQ multiplex PCR; TCRdb holds only in-frame clones, not every one. Here the sample spans about 350,000 clones, roughly 94% being singletons. Sequenced material: peripheral blood, taken after recovery from COVID-19. The receptors originated from a human donor who had recovered from COVID-19.

This chain uses TRBV5-1 with TRBJ2-5; 8 bases line up with TRBD1. From germline, CDR1 is SGHRS and CDR2 YFSETQ. This CDR3 spans 16 amino acids. J was trimmed by 5 bases and V by 4 bases; bases with no gene match: 13. Here the CDR3 reads CASSRQGQASSETQYF. CDR3 in DNA: TGCGCCAGCAGCCGACAGGGACAGGCGTCCTCGGAGACCCAGTACTTC.

V and J are TRBV10-3 and TRBJ2-6; TRBD1 aligns across 10 bases. V shed 8 bases and J 4 bases; nucleotides not matched to a gene: 11. The CDR3 spans 17 residues. Per germline, CDR1 ENHRY and CDR2 SYGVKD. This CDR3 is CAIEGDRGTPGANVLTF. CDR3 sequence (DNA): TGTGCCATCGAGGGGGACAGGGGCACTCCCGGGGCCAACGTCCTGACTTTC.

The chain is built from TRBV6-2 or TRBV6-3 and TRBJ2-1; 9 bases agree with TRBD2. Germline V CDR1 and CDR2: MNHEY, SVGEGT. This CDR3 is built from 18 residues. Trimming cost V 0 bases and J 3 bases; bases outside gene matches: 9. CDR3 sequence reads: CASSYSIASGVYYNEQFF. The CDR3 region has the DNA TGTGCCAGCAGTTACTCGATTGCTAGCGGGGTTTACTACAATGAGCAGTTCTTC.

This sequence joins TRBV12-3 or TRBV12-4 and TRBJ1-1; possibly TRBD1 for D (6 bases). Trimming stripped 5 bases from V and 4 bases from J, with 11 bases between. The CDR3 length is 13 residues. In DNA form, the CDR3 reads TGTGCCAGCAGTCTCAGGGGAGGCACTGAAGCTTTCTTT. Translating gives CASSLRGGTEAFF.

The CDR3: CASSTGSPRTEAFF. The CDR3 nucleotides read TGTGCCAGCAGCACGGGCTCCCCAAGGACTGAAGCTTTCTTT. The rearrangement uses TRBV5-5 and TRBJ1-1; D remains ambiguous. Germline V gene sequence: CDR1 SGHKS, CDR2 YYEKEE (reference sequence). The V and J ends lost 4 bases and 5 bases respectively, with 15 bases between them. The CDR3 is 14 amino acids.

This clone was observed a single time. The J gene is TRBJ2-2, the V gene TRBV2; 9 nucleotides match TRBD1. Germline V gene sequence: CDR1 SNHLY, CDR2 FYNNEI. Trimming removed 5 bases from V and 2 bases from J; junction bases left unmatched: 6. The CDR3 covers 16 residues. The CDR3 sequence: CASSPTGGRNTGELFF. CDR3 sequence (DNA): TGTGCCAGCAGTCCTACAGGGGGCCGTAACACCGGGGAGCTGTTTTTT.

This rearrangement joins TRBV7-9 to TRBJ1-1; D is undetermined. Germline CDR1 and CDR2: SEHNR and FQNEAQ (reference sequence). The germline V and J ends were trimmed by 5 bases and 1 base, with 11 bases remaining between them. The CDR3 contains 14 residues. The CDR3 is CASSPVVSNTEAFF. The CDR3 nucleotides are TGTGCCAGCAGCCCCGTCGTTTCGAACACTGAAGCTTTCTTT.

The CDR3 is CASSQDEVGKALLAKNIQYF. The DNA for the CDR3 is TGCGCCAGCAGCCAAGATGAGGTTGGCAAAGCTCTACTAGCCAAAAACATTCAGTACTTC. The chain links TRBV4-1 to TRBJ2-4; no clear D. This CDR3 is built from 20 residues. The V and J ends lost 0 bases and 0 bases respectively, with 21 bases between them. Looked up from germline, CDR1 is MGHRA and CDR2 is YSYEKL.

Written as DNA, the CDR3 is TGCAGTGCTAGTGGGACAGGGGGCGGTTTGAGGAATCAGCCCCAGCATTTT. It codes for CSASGTGGGLRNQPQHF. V is TRBV20-1 and J is TRBJ1-5; 12 bases match TRBD1. CDR1 is DFQATT and CDR2 is SNEGSKA in the germline V gene (reference sequence). After removal of 3 bases from V and 4 bases from J, the junction contained 10 bases not matched to a gene. There are 17 residues in the CDR3.

The chain is built from TRBV6-5 and TRBJ1-1; D possibly corresponds to TRBD1 (6 bases). The V gene lost 7 bases and the J gene lost 4 bases, with 16 bases spanning the gap. The CDR3 loop spans 14 amino acids. The germline V gene has CDR1 MNHEY and CDR2 SVGAGI. As DNA, the CDR3 is TGTGCCAGCACCCTACAGGGCGGGGGCACTGAAGCTTTCTTT. It is translated as CASTLQGGGTEAFF.

The chain links TRBV5-5 to TRBJ2-1; tentatively, D is TRBD2 (5 bases). V dropped 1 base and J dropped 0 bases, with 8 bases sitting between them. In germline, CDR1 is SGHKS, CDR2 YYEKEE (reference sequence). There are 15 residues in the CDR3. This CDR3 is CASSLFGDSYNEQFF. The CDR3 region has the DNA TGTGCCAGCAGCTTGTTCGGGGACTCCTACAATGAGCAGTTCTTC.

This clone was observed a handful of times. V gene TRBV4-2 combines with J gene TRBJ1-5; 9 nucleotides align to TRBD1. The CDR3 loop spans 16 amino acids. With 5 bases clipped from V and 4 bases from J, the junction kept 9 bases outside the gene matches. Germline V gene sequence: CDR1 LGHNA, CDR2 YNFKEQ. Here the CDR3 DNA reads TGTGCCAGCAGCGTCTGGAGACAGGGGGTGAATCAGCCCCAGCATTTT. Encoded protein: CASSVWRQGVNQPQHF.

The V call is TRBV7-9, the J call TRBJ2-7; D unclear. The germline V and J ends were trimmed by 0 bases and 5 bases, with 5 bases remaining between them. The CDR3 covers 12 residues. Germline V lookup: CDR1 SEHNR, CDR2 FQNEAQ (reference sequence). The CDR3 protein is CASSLALNEQYF. The DNA for the CDR3 is TGTGCCAGCAGCTTAGCGCTAAACGAGCAGTACTTC.

The J gene is TRBJ2-1, the V gene TRBV19, with 9 bases aligning to TRBD2. CDR3 length: 16 amino acids. With V trimmed by 5 bases and J by 4 bases, 9 bases remained unmatched. CDR1 and CDR2 (germline): LNHDA, SQIVND (reference sequence). CDR3 loop: CASSAPPAGGYNEQFF. CDR3 DNA sequence: TGTGCCAGTAGTGCTCCCCCAGCGGGGGGATACAATGAGCAGTTCTTC.

The chain employs TRBV5-8 and TRBJ1-2; D remains unclear. The CDR3 covers 14 residues. CDR1 and CDR2 from the germline V gene are SGHTS and YDEGEE. Trimming left V 4 bases short and J 9 bases short, with 19 bases between. CDR3 DNA: TGTGCCAGCAGCCCGTGGGAGGAACTGGGGAGCTACACCTTC. Protein: CASSPWEELGSYTF.

The chain has TRBV7-9 and TRBJ2-7; 7 bases line up with TRBD1. J was trimmed by 2 bases and V by 4 bases; bases with no gene match: 5. The germline gives CDR1 SEHNR, CDR2 FQNEAQ (reference sequence). CDR3 size: 14 residues. CDR3 sequence: CASSSTGVPYEQYF. For the CDR3, the DNA is TGTGCCAGCAGCTCAACAGGGGTCCCCTACGAGCAGTACTTC.

This clone was detected ten times or more. The rearrangement joins TRBV10-3 to TRBJ1-2, with TRBD1 as a possible D gene (5 bases). Trimming pared 7 bases from V and 1 base from J, leaving 16 bases between. Per germline, CDR1 ENHRY and CDR2 SYGVKD. The CDR3 spans 15 residues. Here the CDR3 reads CAITKTGGNNYGYTF. In nucleotides, the CDR3 is TGTGCCATCACTAAGACCGGGGGTAATAACTATGGCTACACCTTC.

In this sample, this clone turned up a few times. This chain connects TRBV7-2 to TRBJ2-2, with no clear D. Germline V gene lookup returns CDR1 SGHTA and CDR2 FQGNSA. This CDR3 contains 11 residues. The V end was cut by 6 bases, the J end by 4 bases, with 3 bases between. Written as DNA, the CDR3 is TGTGCCAGCAGATTCACCGGGGAGCTGTTTTTT. This sequence encodes CASRFTGELFF.

The chain recombines TRBV6-5 with TRBJ2-5; D is possibly TRBD2 (6 bases). CDR3 length: 16 amino acids. Looked up from germline, CDR1 is MNHEY and CDR2 is SVGAGI. V was clipped by 2 bases and J by 2 bases, with 15 bases between them. The CDR3 coding sequence is TGTGCCAGCAGTTACGGGAGGCGTGCACGACAAGAGACCCAGTACTTC. It encodes CASSYGRRARQETQYF.

This clone is a singleton in its sample. This chain links TRBV6-6 with TRBJ1-2, with 9 nucleotides matching TRBD1. The CDR3 spans 16 residues. V lost 2 bases, J lost 9 bases, and 13 bases stayed unmatched. Germline V gene data show CDR1 as MNHNY and CDR2 as SVGAGI (reference sequence). CDR3 sequence reads: CASSYVTGTGKRSYTF. The CDR3 DNA reads as TGTGCCAGCAGTTACGTAACCGGGACAGGGAAGAGGAGCTACACCTTC.

For the CDR3, the DNA is TGTGCTAGTGGTTACAGTGGGTCCTACAATGAGCAGTTCTTC. It is translated as CASGYSGSYNEQFF. The chain links TRBV12-5 to TRBJ2-1; D is unclear. Germline V gene sequence: CDR1 LGHNT, CDR2 FRNRAP. Trimming took 4 bases from V and 1 from J, leaving 8 bases between them. The CDR3 extends over 14 amino acids.

The V gene is TRBV5-1, the J gene TRBJ2-1; D might be TRBD1 (5 bases). Trimming stripped 1 base from V and 8 bases from J, with 13 bases between. CDR3 size: 14 residues. CDR1 is SGHRS, CDR2 YFSETQ, per germline. CDR3 amino acids: CASSLRGIRDEQFF. The CDR3 bases are TGCGCCAGCAGCTTGAGGGGCATTCGGGATGAGCAGTTCTTC.